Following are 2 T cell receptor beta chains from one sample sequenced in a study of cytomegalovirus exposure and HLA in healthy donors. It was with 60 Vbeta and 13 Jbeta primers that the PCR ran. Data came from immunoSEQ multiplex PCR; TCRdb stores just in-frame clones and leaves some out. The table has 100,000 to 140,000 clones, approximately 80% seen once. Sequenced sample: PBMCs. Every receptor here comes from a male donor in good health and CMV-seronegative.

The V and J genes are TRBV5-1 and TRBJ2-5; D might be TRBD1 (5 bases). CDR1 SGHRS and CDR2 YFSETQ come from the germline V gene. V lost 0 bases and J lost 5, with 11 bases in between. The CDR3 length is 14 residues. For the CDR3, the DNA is TGCGCCAGCAGCTTGGGACAGCCAGGGGAGACCCAGTACTTC. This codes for CASSLGQPGETQYF.

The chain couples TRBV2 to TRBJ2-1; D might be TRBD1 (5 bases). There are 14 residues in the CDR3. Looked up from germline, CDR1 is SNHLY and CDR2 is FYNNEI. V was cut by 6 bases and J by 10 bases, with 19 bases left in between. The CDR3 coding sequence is TGTGCCAGCAGCACGCCCGAGAGCAGGGCCGAGCAGTTCTTC. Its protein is CASSTPESRAEQFF.